These 6 T cell receptor beta chains were all obtained from the same sample, sequenced in a study. One entry per CDR3 protein results from TCRdb running MiXCR on the 5' RACE reads. Counted here are tens of thousands of distinct CDR3 sequences, more than 20% occurring once; the ten biggest clones make up roughly 3%. The sample comprised tumor-infiltrating naive CD4+ T cells sorted from the breast tumor. The subset was: naive CD4+ T cells, CD4+CD45RA+CD25-. The receptors were sampled from a female donor with breast cancer.

This clonotype was counted at least ten times. This chain joins TRBV4-2 and TRBJ1-2; 9 bases are shared with TRBD1. Unmatched junction bases numbered 7, after V lost 0 bases and J lost 8 bases. CDR3 size: 15 residues. Looked up from germline, CDR1 is LGHNA and CDR2 is YNFKEQ. The DNA of the CDR3 is TGTGCCAGCAGCCAAGAAAGGGACAGGGCGCGAGGCTACACCTTC. It codes for CASSQERDRARGYTF.

This clonotype occurred a few times. The chain is built from TRBV6-1 and TRBJ1-1; a possible D gene is TRBD1 (6 bases). The V gene lost 6 bases and the J gene lost 4 bases, with 15 bases spanning the gap. This CDR3 comprises 14 residues. The germline V gene encodes CDR1 MNHNS and CDR2 SASEGT. This CDR3 is CASRVRTGTTEAFF. CDR3 bases: TGTGCCAGCAGAGTCAGAACAGGGACCACTGAAGCTTTCTTT.

Within the sample, this clonotype is medium-sized. V and J are TRBV20-1 and TRBJ2-7; tentative D call: TRBD2 (6 bases). This CDR3 has 14 amino acids. The ends were cut back, 5 bases at V and 7 bases at J, with 21 bases in the middle. Germline CDR1 reads DFQATT; CDR2 reads SNEGSKA (reference sequence). The CDR3: CSAQRLVRVGEQYF. In nucleotides, the CDR3 is TGCAGTGCTCAAAGACTAGTACGGGTTGGGGAGCAGTACTTC.

The CDR3 region has the DNA TGCGCCAGCAGCCAAGATGAGTGGGTAGCTTTCTTT. Amino acids: CASSQDEWVAFF. The chain is built from TRBV4-1 and TRBJ1-1, with unresolved D. The CDR3 covers 12 residues. Germline CDR1 is MGHRA and CDR2 is YSYEKL. With 0 bases removed from V and 10 bases from J, the gap between germline ends came to 9 bases.

A word on this clonotype: No conserved phenylalanine or tryptophan ends this CDR3, so it is likely a read error. The J gene is TRBJ2-1, the V gene TRBV6-1; tentative D call: TRBD2 (5 bases). CDR1 MNHNS and CDR2 SASEGT come from the germline V gene. The CDR3 is made up of 11 amino acids. The V and J ends lost 11 bases and 6 bases respectively, with 11 bases between them. CDR3 sequence: CAARAVNEQFL. The DNA of the CDR3 is TGTGCCGCGAGGGCAGTCAATGAGCAGTTCCTC.

This clonotype was found many times. The V and J genes are TRBV20-1 and TRBJ2-3; 8 nucleotides match TRBD2. In germline, CDR1 is DFQATT, CDR2 SNEGSKA (reference sequence). This CDR3 comprises 13 residues. The junction had 6 bases not matched to a gene; V was cut back by 5 bases and J by 5 bases. CDR3 sequence: CSARAGARDTQYF. CDR3 nucleotides: TGCAGTGCTCGAGCGGGGGCGAGAGATACGCAGTATTTT.